A few counts support the clone carrying this TCR beta chain. What it recognizes is unknown. The data belong to a study of response to subunit inactivated influenza vaccine. TCRdb reprocessed the RT-PCR reads with MiXCR, giving one entry per CDR3 protein. The sample consists of hundreds of thousands of distinct CDR3 sequences, approximately 15% of them appearing once. General study results and limits: After each seasonal influenza vaccination, few new T cells are recruited, the authors suggested.

V lost 4 bases to trimming and J lost 3 bases; unmatched junction nucleotides: 1. The germline gives CDR1 ENHRY, CDR2 SYGVKD. This CDR3 contains 15 residues. Sequenced here: PBMCs from blood, sampled 11 to 12 days after vaccination. This rearrangement joins TRBV10-3 to TRBJ2-2; 11 positions agree with TRBD2. The source is a man aged 50-60 years who received an inactivated influenza vaccine. The CDR3 reads CAISVGLADTGELFF. CDR3 sequence (DNA): TGTGCCATCAGTGTGGGACTAGCGGACACCGGGGAGCTGTTTTTT.